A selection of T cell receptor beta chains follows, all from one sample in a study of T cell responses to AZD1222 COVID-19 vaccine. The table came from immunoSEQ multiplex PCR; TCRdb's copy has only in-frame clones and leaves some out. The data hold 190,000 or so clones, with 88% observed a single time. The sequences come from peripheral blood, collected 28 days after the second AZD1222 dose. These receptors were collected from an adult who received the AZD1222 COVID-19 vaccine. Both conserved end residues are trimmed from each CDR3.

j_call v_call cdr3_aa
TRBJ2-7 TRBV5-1 ASSGTTGGSGEQY
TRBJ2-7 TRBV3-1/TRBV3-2 ASSQEGTYEQY
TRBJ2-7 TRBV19 ASSINGRASEQY
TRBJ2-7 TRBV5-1 ASMPGLYIHEQY
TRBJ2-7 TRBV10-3 AIASLSYEQY
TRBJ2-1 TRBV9 ASSAPGTSEDYNEQF
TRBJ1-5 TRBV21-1 ASRHRGHSNQPQH
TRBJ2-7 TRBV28 ASTGTTTYEQY
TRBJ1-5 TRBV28 ASSLSRQPQH
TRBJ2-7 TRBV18 ASSPGSGYEQY
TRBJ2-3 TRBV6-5 ASSLLAGRIDTQY
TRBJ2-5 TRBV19 ASSISEGQTQY
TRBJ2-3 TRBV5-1 ASSLVLSGQTGTDTQY
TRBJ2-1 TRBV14 ASSQDMDTYNEQF
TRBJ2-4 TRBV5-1 ASSIGQAGGDIQY
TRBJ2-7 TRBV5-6 ASSELAGAFEQY
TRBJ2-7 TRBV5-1 ASSPTGLYEQY
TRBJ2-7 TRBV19 ASSPTPRGAAYEQY
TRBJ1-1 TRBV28 ASRPAPSRNTEAF
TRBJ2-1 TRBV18 ASSPPSLHEQF
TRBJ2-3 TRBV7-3 ASSPSGTSGASSTDTQY
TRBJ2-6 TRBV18 ASSPLTSGANVLT
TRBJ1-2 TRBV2 ASREQGAGGYT
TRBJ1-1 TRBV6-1 ASSEARGTEAF
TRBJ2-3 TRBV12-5 ASLLTSEGTQY
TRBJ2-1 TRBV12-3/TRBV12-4 ASSLWTFNEQF
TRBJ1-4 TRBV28 ASSLSGQGPGEKLF
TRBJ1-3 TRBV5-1 ASGGDSGNTIY
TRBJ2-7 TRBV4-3 ASSQARDAVGYEQY
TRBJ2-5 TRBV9 ASGARETQY
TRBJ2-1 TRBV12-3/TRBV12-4 ASGVGSYNEQF
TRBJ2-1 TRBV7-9 ASSFSGRVNNEQF
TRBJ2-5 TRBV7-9 ASSYRQPQETQY
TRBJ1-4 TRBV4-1 ASSQDGFELEKLF
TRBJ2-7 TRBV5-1 ASSLEQLSSYEQY
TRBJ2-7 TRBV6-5 ASRGKTYEQY
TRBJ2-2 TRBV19 ASSTTGSNTGELF
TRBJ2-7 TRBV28 ASSFPRGRREQY
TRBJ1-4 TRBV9 ASSPRGAVGKLF
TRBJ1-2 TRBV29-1 SVEGDRVGYYGYT
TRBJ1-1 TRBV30 AWSAPRGAGTEAF
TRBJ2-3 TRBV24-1 ATSDSGTHASTDTQY
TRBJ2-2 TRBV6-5 ASSYDGGGTGELF
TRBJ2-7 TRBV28 ASSLIGGGRFEQY
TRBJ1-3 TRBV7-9 ASSLPQTGGNTIY
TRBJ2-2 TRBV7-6 ASSLLAGANTGELF
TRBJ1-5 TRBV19 ASSGQRIGTQH
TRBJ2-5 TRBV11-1 ASSATTGLETQY
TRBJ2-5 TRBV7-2 ASSRVASGRETQY
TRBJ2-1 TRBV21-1 ASSKSSTNEQF
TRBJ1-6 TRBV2 ASRPSTVDNSPLH